The 12 T cell receptor beta chains reported below all come from one sample, sequenced in a study of blood T cell repertoires in COVID-19. Assay used: immunoSEQ multiplex PCR; TCRdb lists only in-frame clones, some missing. The sample carries 100,000 to 120,000 clones, about 80% recorded once. The sample taken for sequencing was peripheral blood. The receptors derive from a woman aged 80 or older with acute or convalescent COVID-19.

The rearrangement joins TRBV10-3 to TRBJ1-2; 9 nucleotides match TRBD1. The trim removed 10 bases at V and 4 bases at J, leaving 10 bases unmatched. In germline, CDR1 is ENHRY, CDR2 SYGVKD. This CDR3 spans 14 amino acids. The CDR3 coding sequence is TGTGCCACCCAACCGGGACAGGGTGGCTATGGCTACACCTTC. Encoded protein: CATQPGQGGYGYTF.

CDR3 sequence (DNA): TGTGCCAGCAGCTTGACTACTTACGGTGAGCAGTTCTTC. Translating gives CASSLTTYGEQFF. The genes are TRBV9 and TRBJ2-1; a possible D gene is TRBD2 (5 bases). The CDR3 spans 13 residues. The V end lost 4 bases, the J end lost 9 bases, and 14 bases lay between the germline ends. Germline V gene data show CDR1 as SGDLS and CDR2 as YYNGEE.

This clone has just a few counts. V usage is TRBV5-6 and J usage is TRBJ2-2; no clear D gene. The CDR3 covers 12 residues. Germline CDR1 reads SGHDT; CDR2 reads YYEEEE. With 3 bases removed from V and 5 bases from J, the gap between germline ends came to 5 bases. The CDR3 spells CASSSTTGELFF. CDR3 in DNA: TGTGCCAGCAGCTCCACAACCGGGGAGCTGTTTTTT. The complete variable domain, with remaining parts taken from reference TRBV5-6 and TRBJ2-2, reads DAGVTQSPTHLIKTRGQQVTLRCSPKSGHDTVSWYQQALGQGPQFIFQYYEEEERQRGNFPDRFSGHQFPNYSSELNVNALLLGDSALYLCASSSTTGELFFGEGSRLTVL.

The rearrangement links TRBV18 to TRBJ1-1; the match to TRBD1 covers 11 bases. The J segment lost 0 bases and the V segment lost 3 bases, leaving 3 bases of the junction unmatched. The CDR3 extends over 16 amino acids. Germline V gene sequence: CDR1 KGHSH, CDR2 LQKENI. The CDR3 sequence is CASSPRTGGMNTEAFF. Here the CDR3 DNA reads TGTGCCAGCTCACCCCGGACAGGGGGCATGAACACTGAAGCTTTCTTT.

The chain links TRBV5-4 to TRBJ1-1, with TRBD1 as a possible D gene (6 bases). Germline V gives CDR1 SGHNT, CDR2 YYREEE (reference sequence). The CDR3 is made up of 14 amino acids. V lost 0 bases and J lost 1, with 7 bases in between. CDR3 DNA sequence: TGTGCCAGCAGCTTGGGGGGGCAGAACACTGAAGCTTTCTTT. It specifies CASSLGGQNTEAFF.

The chain links TRBV18 to TRBJ2-3, with TRBD2 matching over 9 bases. Germline V gene lookup returns CDR1 KGHSH and CDR2 LQKENI. This CDR3 has 17 residues. V shed 3 bases and J 0 bases; nucleotides not matched to a gene: 7. This chain's CDR3 is CASSPRRGGTSTDTQYF. Here the CDR3 DNA reads TGTGCCAGCTCACCCAGGCGGGGGGGAACTAGCACAGATACGCAGTATTTT.

This rearrangement joins TRBV27 to TRBJ2-7; TRBD2 agrees at 12 bases. This CDR3 region has 16 residues. The V gene's germline CDR1 is MNHEY and CDR2 SMNVEV (reference sequence). J gave up 5 bases and V 10 bases, and 15 bases lay outside the gene matches. The CDR3 protein is CATKRASGREKHEQYF. The CDR3 DNA follows: TGTGCCACCAAGCGGGCTAGCGGGAGGGAAAAGCACGAGCAGTACTTC.

Only a few counts were recorded for this clone. The chain links TRBV18 to TRBJ2-1; TRBD2 matches at 7 bases. In germline, CDR1 is KGHSH, CDR2 LQKENI. J lost 4 bases, V lost 7 bases, and 4 bases had no gene match. This CDR3 is 13 amino acids long. The CDR3 loop reads CASCAGVYNEQFF. DNA of the CDR3: TGTGCCAGCTGTGCGGGAGTGTACAATGAGCAGTTCTTC. Drawing the rest from reference TRBV18 and TRBJ2-1, the complete variable domain is NAGVMQNPRHLVRRRGQEARLRCSPMKGHSHVYWYRQLPEEGLKFMVYLQKENIIDESGMPKERFSAEFPKEGPSILRIQQVVRGDSAAYFCASCAGVYNEQFFGPGTRLTVL.

V is TRBV7-2 and J is TRBJ2-7, with TRBD1 as a possible D gene (6 bases). The germline V gene has CDR1 SGHTA and CDR2 FQGNSA. Trimming cost V 5 bases and J 4 bases, with 12 bases left between them. This CDR3 region has 13 residues. CDR3 region: CASSPRTAYEQYF. DNA for the CDR3: TGTGCCAGCAGCCCCCGGACAGCATACGAGCAGTACTTC.

This sequence joins TRBV18 and TRBJ2-7; D uncertain. The CDR3 sequence is 12 residues long. Per germline, CDR1 KGHSH and CDR2 LQKENI. Trimming took 1 base from V and 4 from J, leaving 5 bases between them. This CDR3 is CASSPLSYEQYF. In DNA, the CDR3 is TGTGCCAGCTCACCACTGAGTTACGAGCAGTACTTC. The full variable domain, rest sourced from reference TRBV18 and TRBJ2-7, is NAGVMQNPRHLVRRRGQEARLRCSPMKGHSHVYWYRQLPEEGLKFMVYLQKENIIDESGMPKERFSAEFPKEGPSILRIQQVVRGDSAAYFCASSPLSYEQYFGPGTRLTVT.

This chain uses TRBV4-1 with TRBJ2-3; TRBD2 matches at 8 bases. The CDR3 consists of 14 residues. Germline V CDR1 and CDR2: MGHRA, YSYEKL. Losses at the gene ends were 3 bases for V and 3 bases for J; bases not matched to a gene: 2. The CDR3: CASSQRLATDTQYF. DNA of the CDR3: TGCGCCAGCAGCCAGCGACTAGCGACAGATACGCAGTATTTT.

The chain recombines TRBV6-1 with TRBJ1-2; D ambiguous. Trimming cost V 3 bases and J 6 bases, with 20 bases left between them. Germline-derived CDR1 and CDR2 are MNHNS and SASEGT. CDR3 length equals 16 residues. CDR3 loop: CASSDRVIQSRDGYTF. CDR3 bases: TGTGCCAGCAGTGACCGGGTAATCCAAAGTCGGGATGGCTACACCTTC.